The sequence of this T cell receptor beta chain was determined in a study of human versus mouse CDR3 diversity and MHC coevolution. V dropped 7 bases and J dropped 5 bases, with 14 bases sitting between them. The CDR3 runs 12 residues. Germline V gene sequence: CDR1 GTSNPN, CDR2 SVGIG (reference sequence). Profiled with immunoSEQ multiplex PCR; TCRdb holds only in-frame clones, not every one. The sample carries 80,000 or so clones, 93% recorded once. The V gene is TRBV30, the J gene TRBJ1-1; D gene unclear. Sequencing was performed on naive CD4+ T cells from blood. As for subset: CD45RO-negative CD62L-positive naive CD4 T cells. The receptor's source is a person aged 25 to 69 in good health. As DNA, the CDR3 is TGTGCCTTACTAGCTCCGGGGACTGAAGCTTTCTTT. It encodes CALLAPGTEAFF.